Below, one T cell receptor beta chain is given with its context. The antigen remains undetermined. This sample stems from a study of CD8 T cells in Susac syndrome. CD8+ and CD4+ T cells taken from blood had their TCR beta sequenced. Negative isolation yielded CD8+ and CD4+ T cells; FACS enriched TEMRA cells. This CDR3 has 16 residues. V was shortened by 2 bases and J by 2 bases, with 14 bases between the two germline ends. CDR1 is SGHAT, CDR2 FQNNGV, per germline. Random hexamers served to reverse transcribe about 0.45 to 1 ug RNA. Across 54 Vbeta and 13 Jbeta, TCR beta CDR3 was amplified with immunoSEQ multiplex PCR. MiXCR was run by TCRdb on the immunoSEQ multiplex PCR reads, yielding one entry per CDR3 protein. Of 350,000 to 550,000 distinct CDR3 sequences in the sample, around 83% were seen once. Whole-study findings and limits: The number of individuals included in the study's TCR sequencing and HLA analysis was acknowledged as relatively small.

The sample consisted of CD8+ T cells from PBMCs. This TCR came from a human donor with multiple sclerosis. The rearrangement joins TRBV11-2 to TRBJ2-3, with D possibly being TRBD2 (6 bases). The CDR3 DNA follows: TGTGCCAGCAGCTTAAAGCGGACTATCCCCACAGATACGCAGTATTTT. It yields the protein CASSLKRTIPTDTQYF.